This T cell receptor (beta chain) stems from a study of T cell responses to AZD1222 COVID-19 vaccine. Findings of the study overall: Nearly half of spike-specific TCRs reportedly go after variant regions that carry no mutations.

Germline values: CDR1 SGHAT, CDR2 FQNNGV. The CDR3 covers 18 residues. With 2 bases clipped from V and 2 bases from J, the junction kept 14 bases outside the gene matches. A note on this clone: Its cognate antigen is unknown.

The assay was immunoSEQ multiplex PCR, and TCRdb's table has in-frame clones only and misses some. This sample yields approximately 130,000 clones, of which 92% are seen a single time; 0.8% to 1.1% belongs to the top ten. This TCR derives from an adult in good health. J is TRBJ1-2 and V is TRBV11-2, with 7 bases that match TRBD1. The sequenced sample was peripheral blood, obtained on day 0 of AZD1222 vaccination. The chain's CDR3 is CASSLMTGPRISNYGYTF. The CDR3 region has the DNA TGTGCCAGCAGCTTAATGACAGGGCCCCGTATATCCAACTATGGCTACACCTTC.